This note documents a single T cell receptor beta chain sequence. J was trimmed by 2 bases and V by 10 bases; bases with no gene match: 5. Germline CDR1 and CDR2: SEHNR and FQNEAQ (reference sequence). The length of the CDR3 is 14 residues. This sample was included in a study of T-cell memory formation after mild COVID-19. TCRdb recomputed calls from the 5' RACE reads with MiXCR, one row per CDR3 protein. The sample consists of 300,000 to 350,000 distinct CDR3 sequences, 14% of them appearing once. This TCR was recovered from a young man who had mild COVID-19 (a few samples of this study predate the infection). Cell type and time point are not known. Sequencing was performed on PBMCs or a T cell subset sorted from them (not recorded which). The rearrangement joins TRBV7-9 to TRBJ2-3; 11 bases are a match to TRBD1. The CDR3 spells CATSGQGATDTQYF. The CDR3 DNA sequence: TGTGCCACAAGCGGACAGGGGGCCACAGATACGCAGTATTTT.